Listed here are 28 T cell receptor beta chains from one sample, sequenced in a study of T-cell reconstitution after alpha-beta-depleted transplantation in children. Using unique molecular identifiers, the investigators prepared the TCRbeta library. TCRdb re-called the PCR reads through MiXCR, storing one row per CDR3 protein. The table has about 230,000 distinct CDR3 sequences, over 9.5% seen once. The sample consisted of PBMCs from the stem cell graft donor, taken from the stem cell graft. The source of these receptors is a human donor who donated a stem cell graft to a child with SCID.

The CDR3 DNA is TGTGCCTGGAGTGCCCCCCGTGGGAACAATCAGCCCCAGCATTTT. As protein: CAWSAPRGNNQPQHF. The J gene is TRBJ1-5, the V gene TRBV30; no clear D. With 1 base removed from V and 3 bases from J, the gap between germline ends came to 13 bases. CDR1 and CDR2 (germline): GTSNPN, SVGIG (reference sequence). This CDR3 region has 15 residues. The full variable domain, its missing parts supplied by reference TRBV30 and TRBJ1-5, is SQTIHQWPATLVQPVGSPLSLECTVEGTSNPNLYWYRQAAGRGLQLLFYSVGIGQISSEVPQNLSASRPQDRQFILSSKKLLLSDSGFYLCAWSAPRGNNQPQHFGDGTRLSIL.

The chain employs TRBV5-1 and TRBJ2-2; D is tentatively TRBD1 or TRBD2 (5 bases each). Trimming stripped 6 bases from V and 4 bases from J, with 13 bases between. This CDR3 spans 14 amino acids. Germline loops: CDR1 SGHRS, CDR2 YFSETQ. Here the CDR3 reads CASTLSGSTGELFF. DNA of the CDR3: TGCGCCAGCACCCTTTCAGGGAGCACCGGGGAGCTGTTTTTT.

This clonotype was observed at least ten times. The chain employs TRBV5-1 and TRBJ2-6, with D uncertain. Deletions cut 4 bases from V and 0 bases from J, with 11 bases between. The CDR3 sequence is 16 residues long. Germline V lookup: CDR1 SGHRS, CDR2 YFSETQ. This chain's CDR3 is CASSEDGISGANVLTF. The DNA for the CDR3 is TGCGCCAGCAGCGAGGACGGAATCTCTGGGGCCAACGTCCTGACTTTC.

This clonotype was seen many times. The rearrangement joins TRBV5-1 to TRBJ2-2; D is undetermined. Per germline, CDR1 SGHRS and CDR2 YFSETQ. With 1 base removed from V and 5 bases from J, the gap between germline ends came to 3 bases. This CDR3 has 12 amino acids. This CDR3 is CASSLSTGELFF. The DNA for the CDR3 is TGCGCCAGCAGCTTGTCGACCGGGGAGCTGTTTTTT.

CDR3 sequence (DNA): TGTGCCAGCAGCGCGCAACAGGGGGAGGCTGGCTACACCTTC. Translation gives CASSAQQGEAGYTF. The genes are TRBV7-9 and TRBJ1-2; TRBD1 matches 8 bases. The CDR3 runs 14 residues. Trimming removed 5 bases from V and 7 bases from J; junction bases left unmatched: 9. Germline V gene data show CDR1 as SEHNR and CDR2 as FQNEAQ (reference sequence).

This clonotype was recorded at least ten times. The CDR3 sequence is CASSFLSFGRAINTDTQYF. The CDR3 nucleotides read TGTGCCAGCAGCTTTCTCTCGTTCGGGCGGGCTATTAACACAGATACGCAGTATTTT. The chain is built from TRBV11-2 and TRBJ2-3, with D tentatively TRBD2 (5 bases). This CDR3 spans 19 amino acids. Germline V gives CDR1 SGHAT, CDR2 FQNNGV. V was pared by 3 bases and J by 2 bases, with 24 bases between.

There are many counts of this clonotype. The chain combines TRBV5-1 with TRBJ2-7, with D hard to call. V gave up 4 bases and J gave up 6 bases, with 11 bases separating them. Germline V gene data show CDR1 as SGHRS and CDR2 as YFSETQ. CDR3 length equals 12 residues. Written as DNA, the CDR3 is TGCGCCAGCAGCCCCCACACCACCGAGCAGTACTTC. As protein: CASSPHTTEQYF.

Many counts were recorded for this clonotype. The rearrangement joins TRBV29-1 to TRBJ2-7; TRBD1 agrees at 9 bases. CDR1 and CDR2 from the germline V gene are SQVTM and ANQGSEA. V lost 6 bases to trimming and J lost 4 bases; unmatched junction nucleotides: 7. The CDR3 is 13 amino acids. The CDR3 DNA reads as TGCAGCGTCTCCGGGACAGGGATGTACGAGCAGTACTTC. Its translation: CSVSGTGMYEQYF.

Comment on this clonotype: A much larger clone differs from this one at a single base, so this may be a read error. V is TRBV20-1 and J is TRBJ1-1, with 8 nucleotides matching TRBD1. Germline assignment: CDR1 DFQATT and CDR2 SNEGSKA (reference sequence). The CDR3 is 17 amino acids. The CDR3 DNA sequence: TGCTGTGCTAAAGGGGGCTCAGGGGGCGCTGGGAACACTGAAGCTTTCTTT. Translating it yields CCAKGGSGGAGNTEAFF.

The sample holds many counts of this clonotype. V and J are TRBV20-1 and TRBJ2-2, with TRBD2 matching over 9 bases. The CDR3 loop spans 14 amino acids. Germline V gene lookup returns CDR1 DFQATT and CDR2 SNEGSKA (reference sequence). V lost 4 bases, J lost 7 bases, and 7 bases stayed unmatched. CDR3 nucleotides: TGCAGTGCTACCACTGGGACTAGCCACGGGGAGCTGTTTTTT. Translating gives CSATTGTSHGELFF.

Many counts were recorded for this clonotype. The rearrangement joins TRBV5-1 to TRBJ2-4; D possibly corresponds to TRBD2 (5 bases). The CDR3 contains 14 residues. The germline CDR1 and CDR2 sequences are SGHRS and YFSETQ. V shed 7 bases and J shed 1 base, with 12 bases lying between them. CDR3 sequence reads: CASSEGSAKNIQYF. CDR3 sequence (DNA): TGCGCCAGCTCCGAAGGGAGCGCCAAAAACATTCAGTACTTC.

In its sample, this clonotype was seen many times. The junction shows a germline mismatch at one end, possibly a read error. The chain couples TRBV7-2 to TRBJ2-1, with D tentatively TRBD1 or TRBD2 (7 bases each). Germline loops: CDR1 SGHTA, CDR2 FQGNSA. This CDR3 spans 14 amino acids. The DNA for the CDR3 is TGTGCCAGCACCTCAGGGGGGGCCTATAATGAGCAGTTCTTC. Protein: CASTSGGAYNEQFF.

This clonotype was picked up many times. V is TRBV7-2 and J is TRBJ2-7; no clear D. CDR3 size: 12 residues. Germline V gene data show CDR1 as SGHTA and CDR2 as FQGNSA. Trimming took off 5 bases at V and 2 bases at J, with 7 bases between the two ends. This CDR3 is CASSRNAYEQYF. CDR3 bases: TGTGCCAGCAGCAGAAATGCCTACGAGCAGTACTTC.

This clonotype has a count of ten or more. The rearrangement uses TRBV6-1 and TRBJ2-7; the match to TRBD2 covers 8 bases. CDR1 MNHNS and CDR2 SASEGT come from the germline V gene. The CDR3 covers 14 residues. The V gene end was trimmed by 6 bases and the J gene end by 2 bases; junction bases not matched to a gene: 6. CDR3 sequence reads: CASRSGTRPYEQYF. The CDR3 bases are TGTGCCAGCAGATCCGGGACTAGGCCCTACGAGCAGTACTTC.

This clonotype has ten or more counts. The chain recombines TRBV2 with TRBJ2-7; no reliable D call. The CDR3 length is 13 residues. V was cut by 3 bases and J by 3 bases, with 9 bases left in between. Per the germline V gene, CDR1 is SNHLY and CDR2 is FYNNEI. The CDR3 nucleotides read TGTGCCAGCAGTGAGACCCCAGACTACGAGCAGTACTTC. Its translation is CASSETPDYEQYF.

This clonotype came up many times. The chain links TRBV5-6 to TRBJ1-6; D is perhaps TRBD1 (5 bases). Germline V gene lookup returns CDR1 SGHDT and CDR2 YYEEEE. V was pared by 3 bases and J by 6 bases, with 19 bases between. The CDR3 extends over 17 amino acids. The CDR3 DNA follows: TGTGCCAGCAGCTCTCGAGCGGGGGAAAGTACTAATTCACCCCTCCACTTT. Encoded protein: CASSSRAGESTNSPLHF. The full variable domain, completed using reference TRBV5-6 and TRBJ1-6, is DAGVTQSPTHLIKTRGQQVTLRCSPKSGHDTVSWYQQALGQGPQFIFQYYEEEERQRGNFPDRFSGHQFPNYSSELNVNALLLGDSALYLCASSSRAGESTNSPLHFGNGTRLTVT.

This clonotype was picked up many times. The chain is built from TRBV6-1 and TRBJ2-3; 8 bases agree with TRBD1. Trimming cost V 6 bases and J 0 bases; bases outside gene matches: 8. CDR1 is MNHNS and CDR2 is SASEGT in the germline V gene. The CDR3 runs 16 residues. CDR3 nucleotide sequence: TGTGCCAGCAGAAGACAGGGGTGGGGGAGCACAGATACGCAGTATTTT. Its protein is CASRRQGWGSTDTQYF.

This rearrangement joins TRBV20-1 to TRBJ1-1, with D perhaps matching TRBD1 (6 bases). The CDR3 length is 14 residues. Germline V gene lookup returns CDR1 DFQATT and CDR2 SNEGSKA (reference sequence). V gave up 6 bases and J gave up 6 bases, with 20 bases separating them. The CDR3, as DNA: TGCAGTGCCCCTCGACAGGAAGGTTTTGCTGAAGCTTTCTTT. The encoded protein is CSAPRQEGFAEAFF.

This clonotype was observed many times. V is TRBV27 and J is TRBJ2-1; TRBD1 aligns across 9 bases. Germline values: CDR1 MNHEY, CDR2 SMNVEV (reference sequence). This CDR3 comprises 17 residues. J was trimmed by 9 bases and V by 3 bases; bases with no gene match: 15. The CDR3 DNA is TGTGCCAGCAGTTTCGGCGCGGGGACAGGGAATTCAGTTGAGCAGTTCTTC. Protein: CASSFGAGTGNSVEQFF.

The chain uses TRBV7-9 and TRBJ2-4, with TRBD1 identical over 8 bases. Germline V CDR1 and CDR2: SEHNR, FQNEAQ (reference sequence). CDR3 length: 14 amino acids. After removal of 4 bases from V and 11 bases from J, the junction contained 10 bases not matched to a gene. CDR3: CASSSGQGATVQYF. CDR3 sequence (DNA): TGTGCCAGCAGCTCAGGACAGGGCGCCACGGTTCAGTACTTC.

This clonotype appeared many times. The chain combines TRBV7-2 with TRBJ2-1, with 10 bases that match TRBD1. The CDR3 contains 16 residues. CDR1 SGHTA and CDR2 FQGNSA come from the germline V gene. The trim removed 5 bases at V and 2 bases at J, leaving 6 bases unmatched. DNA for the CDR3: TGTGCCAGCAGCGAAACCGGGACAGGGGCCTACAATGAGCAGTTCTTC. This sequence encodes CASSETGTGAYNEQFF. The full variable domain, completed using reference TRBV7-2 and TRBJ2-1, is GAGVSQSPSNKVTEKGKDVELRCDPISGHTALYWYRQSLGQGLEFLIYFQGNSAPDKSGLPSDRFSAERTGGSVSTLTIQRTQQEDSAVYLCASSETGTGAYNEQFFGPGTRLTVL.

This clonotype was seen many times. The gene calls are TRBV5-6 and TRBJ1-2; D possibly corresponds to TRBD1 (5 bases). Trimming took 0 bases from V and 8 from J, leaving 11 bases between them. Germline V gives CDR1 SGHDT, CDR2 YYEEEE. The CDR3 covers 13 residues. DNA of the CDR3: TGTGCCAGCAGCTTGGGCAGGGCGGACGGCTACACCTTC. This codes for CASSLGRADGYTF.

The J gene is TRBJ2-1, the V gene TRBV5-1; TRBD2 might be the D (5 bases). Per germline, CDR1 SGHRS and CDR2 YFSETQ. The CDR3 totals 16 residues. The V gene lost 0 bases and the J gene lost 5 bases, with 15 bases spanning the gap. The CDR3 region is CASSLGVSLGDNEQFF. The CDR3 DNA follows: TGCGCCAGCAGCTTGGGTGTCTCCCTCGGGGACAATGAGCAGTTCTTC. Filled out from reference TRBV5-1 and TRBJ2-1, the complete variable domain reads KAGVTQTPRYLIKTRGQQVTLSCSPISGHRSVSWYQQTPGQGLQFLFEYFSETQRNKGNFPGRFSGRQFSNSRSEMNVSTLELGDSALYLCASSLGVSLGDNEQFFGPGTRLTVL.

A note on this clonotype: A much larger clone differs by one base, so this may be a read error. This chain links TRBV6-1 with TRBJ1-2; tentatively, D is TRBD1 (6 bases). Germline values: CDR1 MNHNS, CDR2 SASEGT. The CDR3 has 13 residues. The CDR3 DNA reads TGTGCCAGCAGTCCTGACAGGATCTATGGCGACACCTTC. Its translation: CASSPDRIYGDTF.

The table lists this clonotype with many counts. This chain links TRBV5-1 with TRBJ2-3; no clear D. Germline loops: CDR1 SGHRS, CDR2 YFSETQ. V shed 5 bases and J shed 1 base, with 14 bases lying between them. There are 15 residues in the CDR3. CDR3 bases: TGCGCCAGCAGTGGTCCACCCCGTGGCACAGATACGCAGTATTTT. It encodes CASSGPPRGTDTQYF.

Many counts were recorded for this clonotype. V is TRBV6-1 and J is TRBJ2-2; 7 positions match TRBD1. Germline lookup yields CDR1 MNHNS and CDR2 SASEGT. CDR3 size: 15 residues. Trimming at V came to 6 bases and at J to 5 bases, leaving 9 bases not matched to a gene. Written as DNA, the CDR3 is TGTGCCAGCAGGTCACCGGGACAGCTAACCGGGGAGCTGTTTTTT. Translating gives CASRSPGQLTGELFF.

Concerning this clonotype: With a much larger clone just one base away, this may be a read error. The rearrangement joins TRBV20-1 to TRBJ2-1; 10 bases line up with TRBD1. Germline V lookup: CDR1 DFQATT, CDR2 SNEGSKA (reference sequence). V dropped 5 bases and J dropped 5; count of bases not matched to a gene: 9. The CDR3 sequence is 15 residues long. CDR3 region: CSAPRTGGPHNEQFF. The CDR3 DNA follows: TGCAGTGCTCCTCGGACAGGGGGACCCCACAATGAGCAGTTCTTC.

This clonotype was observed many times. The genes are TRBV20-1 and TRBJ2-1; D remains unclear. This CDR3 is 13 amino acids long. Germline V gene sequence: CDR1 DFQATT, CDR2 SNEGSKA (reference sequence). V was shortened by 2 bases and J by 9 bases, with 14 bases between the two germline ends. The CDR3 spells CSARLDRWGEQFF. The CDR3 DNA sequence: TGCAGTGCTAGACTCGACCGTTGGGGTGAGCAGTTCTTC.